The 26 T cell receptor beta chains reported below all come from one sample, sequenced in a study of blood T cell repertoires in COVID-19. Profiling relied on immunoSEQ multiplex PCR, and the TCRdb table lists in-frame clones only, not all of them. The data contain around 150,000 clones, more than 75% of them singletons. Sequenced input: peripheral blood. The receptors were sampled from an older woman with COVID-19, enrolled during active disease.

The rearrangement links TRBV6-5 to TRBJ2-3, with TRBD1 as a possible D gene (6 bases). Germline lookup yields CDR1 MNHEY and CDR2 SVGAGI. The CDR3 loop spans 16 amino acids. Trimming removed 4 bases at V and 0 bases at J, with 14 bases between. CDR3 amino acids: CASSSPDRTSTDTQYF. The CDR3, as DNA: TGTGCCAGCAGTTCACCCGACAGGACTAGCACAGATACGCAGTATTTT.

This sequence joins TRBV5-4 and TRBJ1-2, with D perhaps matching TRBD1 (5 bases). Per germline, CDR1 SGHNT and CDR2 YYREEE (reference sequence). CDR3 length equals 15 residues. DNA of the CDR3: TGTGCGACTCGCCCTGTCGGGGGGGGAGGCTATGGCTACACCTTC. This codes for CATRPVGGGGYGYTF. The complete variable domain, with remaining parts taken from reference TRBV5-4 and TRBJ1-2, reads ETGVTQSPTHLIKTRGQQVTLRCSSQSGHNTVSWYQQALGQGPQFIFQYYREEENGRGNFPPRFSGLQFPNYSSELNVNALELDDSALYLCATRPVGGGGYGYTFGSGTRLTVV.

The table lists this clone with a count of one. The chain uses TRBV10-2 and TRBJ2-2, with D possibly matching TRBD2 (6 bases). Germline V gene sequence: CDR1 WSHSY, CDR2 SAAADI. V dropped 10 bases and J dropped 5 bases, with 11 bases sitting between them. This CDR3 comprises 12 residues. CDR3 nucleotides: TGCGCCACGGAGGAGGGTACCGGGGAGCTGTTTTTT. It codes for CATEEGTGELFF.

The rearrangement joins TRBV24-1 to TRBJ1-2; D ambiguous. The germline CDR1 and CDR2 sequences are KGHDR and SFDVKD. Trimming left V 0 bases short and J 2 bases short, with 12 bases between. The CDR3 is 16 amino acids. DNA of the CDR3: TGTGCCACCAGTGATTTGCGGACCACGGGGAACTATGGCTACACCTTC. Residues: CATSDLRTTGNYGYTF.

V gene TRBV18 combines with J gene TRBJ1-4, with no clear D. There are 15 residues in the CDR3. Germline CDR1 KGHSH, CDR2 LQKENI. V dropped 3 bases and J dropped 6 bases, with 14 bases sitting between them. The CDR3 nucleotides read TGTGCCAGCTCACCTGGGCCCGTCGGGGATGAAAAACTGTTTTTT. The encoded protein is CASSPGPVGDEKLFF.

The chain combines TRBV5-1 with TRBJ1-1; possible D gene TRBD1, 5 bases. Per the germline V gene, CDR1 is SGHRS and CDR2 is YFSETQ. The CDR3 is 16 amino acids. Trimming took 3 bases from V and 0 from J, leaving 15 bases between them. CDR3 region: CASSSREASMNTEAFF. The CDR3 DNA sequence: TGCGCCAGCAGCTCCAGGGAGGCGTCCATGAACACTGAAGCTTTCTTT.

This clone was counted a few times. CDR3 in amino acids: CASSEGEAFFVSYNEQFF. CDR3 nucleotide sequence: TGTGCCAGCAGTGAAGGAGAGGCGTTTTTCGTCTCCTACAATGAGCAGTTCTTC. The rearrangement uses TRBV6-1 and TRBJ2-1; D is undetermined. The CDR3 loop spans 18 amino acids. Trimming took off 1 base at V and 0 bases at J, with 16 bases between the two ends. In germline, CDR1 is MNHNS, CDR2 SASEGT.

This clone was observed once. The V gene is TRBV3-1 (or the pseudogene TRBV3-2), the J gene TRBJ2-5; 12 bases map to TRBD2. J lost 3 bases, V lost 4 bases, and 0 bases had no gene match. Germline CDR1 reads LGHDT; CDR2 reads YNNKEL (reference sequence). The CDR3 is made up of 14 amino acids. CDR3 DNA sequence: TGTGCCAGCAGCCGACTAGCGGGAGAAGAGACCCAGTACTTC. It yields the protein CASSRLAGEETQYF.

The V call is TRBV6-5, the J call TRBJ1-6; no clear D. CDR1 is MNHEY and CDR2 is SVGAGI in the germline V gene. The CDR3 runs 14 residues. V lost 6 bases and J 14 bases, leaving 20 bases between the germline ends. The DNA of the CDR3 is TGTGCCAGCAGCCAAGGAGGGCCTCTGAAGACCCTCCACTTT. Translating it yields CASSQGGPLKTLHF.

The chain employs TRBV12-3 or TRBV12-4 and TRBJ2-1, with D tentatively TRBD1 (6 bases). There are 13 residues in the CDR3. V was shortened by 3 bases and J by 4 bases, with 7 bases between the two germline ends. CDR3 DNA sequence: TGTGCCAGCAGTTTTGGACAGTACAATGAGCAGTTCTTC. This encodes CASSFGQYNEQFF.

The chain joins TRBV30 to TRBJ1-6; 10 nucleotides match TRBD1. Germline V CDR1 and CDR2: GTSNPN, SVGIG (reference sequence). There are 17 residues in the CDR3. The V segment lost 3 bases and the J segment 8 bases; nucleotides outside the gene matches: 13. The CDR3 loop is CAWSRGGTGTGDSPLHF. CDR3 in DNA: TGTGCCTGGAGCCGGGGGGGAACCGGGACAGGGGATTCACCCCTCCACTTT.

The chain recombines TRBV30 with TRBJ1-3, with D possibly TRBD1 on 6 matching bases. The CDR3 totals 14 residues. The V gene lost 4 bases and the J gene lost 0 bases, with 10 bases spanning the gap. CDR1 is GTSNPN and CDR2 is SVGIG in the germline V gene (reference sequence). The CDR3 DNA sequence: TGTGCCTGGACCCAGGGGAGCTCTGGAAACACCATATATTTT. It encodes CAWTQGSSGNTIYF.

V and J are TRBV11-2 and TRBJ1-6; D is unresolved. Deletions cut 2 bases from V and 5 bases from J, with 7 bases between. This CDR3 region has 14 residues. Germline-derived CDR1 and CDR2 are SGHAT and FQNNGV. Written as DNA, the CDR3 is TGTGCCAGCAGCTTAAGAGTTAATAATTCACCCCTCCACTTT. Translation gives CASSLRVNNSPLHF.

The chain uses TRBV5-1 and TRBJ1-1; 7 bases align to TRBD1. The CDR3 runs to 14 residues. Germline CDR1 reads SGHRS; CDR2 reads YFSETQ. J lost 2 bases, V lost 4 bases, and 5 bases had no gene match. Here the CDR3 reads CASSPGTVNTEAFF. The CDR3 bases are TGCGCCAGCAGCCCCGGGACAGTAAACACTGAAGCTTTCTTT.

This chain links TRBV20-1 with TRBJ2-3; TRBD2 agrees at 9 bases. The CDR3 is made up of 15 amino acids. V lost 3 bases, J lost 1 base, and 5 bases stayed unmatched. Per the germline V gene, CDR1 is DFQATT and CDR2 is SNEGSKA (reference sequence). Here the CDR3 DNA reads TGCAGTGCTAGTTACAGACTAGCGGGCACAGATACGCAGTATTTT. This gives the protein CSASYRLAGTDTQYF.

CDR3 residues: CASSLLGPGQPQHF. For the CDR3, the DNA is TGTGCCAGCAGTTTGCTGGGGCCAGGGCAGCCCCAGCATTTT. This chain links TRBV27 with TRBJ1-5; maybe TRBD1 (5 bases). CDR3 length: 14 residues. Germline V gives CDR1 MNHEY, CDR2 SMNVEV (reference sequence). Between the trimmed V and J ends, which lost 3 bases and 7 bases, there was a span of 13 bases.

The rearrangement links TRBV9 to TRBJ2-5, with 8 bases identical to TRBD1. Germline loops: CDR1 SGDLS, CDR2 YYNGEE. The CDR3 is 13 residues long. V was clipped by 1 base and J by 5 bases; unmatched bases: 1. In DNA, the CDR3 is TGTGCCAGCAGCGTAACAGGGGGTGAGACCCAGTACTTC. As protein: CASSVTGGETQYF. Supplemented by reference TRBV9 and TRBJ2-5, the full variable domain reads DSGVTQTPKHLITATGQRVTLRCSPRSGDLSVYWYQQSLDQGLQFLIQYYNGEERAKGNILERFSAQQFPDLHSELNLSSLELGDSALYFCASSVTGGETQYFGPGTRLLVL.

The chain employs TRBV29-1 and TRBJ2-3, with 9 bases identical to TRBD2. CDR1 and CDR2 from the germline V gene are SQVTM and ANQGSEA. CDR3 length: 18 amino acids. V was clipped by 5 bases and J by 4 bases; unmatched bases: 19. The CDR3: CSVLVGGRANFYSDTQYF. The CDR3 nucleotides are TGCAGCGTTTTAGTCGGCGGGAGGGCCAATTTTTATTCAGATACGCAGTATTTT.

The rearrangement uses TRBV3-1 (or the pseudogene TRBV3-2) and TRBJ2-1, with 10 bases identical to TRBD2. The CDR3 spans 15 residues. Germline values: CDR1 LGHDT, CDR2 YNNKEL (reference sequence). Trimming at V came to 6 bases and at J to 4 bases, leaving 6 bases not matched to a gene. The CDR3 DNA sequence: TGTGCCAGCAGAGCGGGAGGGGGGTCTTACAATGAGCAGTTCTTC. It yields the protein CASRAGGGSYNEQFF.

The chain uses TRBV7-2 and TRBJ1-3; perhaps TRBD1 as D (6 bases). CDR1 and CDR2 (germline): SGHTA, FQGNSA. The CDR3 is 14 residues long. Trimming left V 5 bases short and J 7 bases short, with 15 bases between. The CDR3 protein is CASSRDIGANTIYF. Written as DNA, the CDR3 is TGTGCCAGCAGCAGGGACATTGGGGCGAACACCATATATTTT.

The gene calls are TRBV21-1 and TRBJ1-2. TRBV21-1 is noted as a pseudogene. CDR3 size: 16 residues. CDR3 protein: CASSSRRTRVLYGYTF. CDR3 in DNA: TGTGCCAGCAGCTCACGACGTACGAGGGTACTCTATGGCTACACCTTC.

This clone came up once. The rearrangement uses TRBV6-6 and TRBJ1-1, with no clear D. There are 13 residues in the CDR3. Germline lookup yields CDR1 MNHNY and CDR2 SVGAGI (reference sequence). V dropped 6 bases and J dropped 4 bases, with 12 bases sitting between them. CDR3 nucleotide sequence: TGTGCCAGCAGCTCAGCTTCAGGCACTGAAGCTTTCTTT. It specifies CASSSASGTEAFF.

The CDR3 loop is CASIRGQGTYEQYF. The CDR3 coding sequence is TGTGCCAGCATACGAGGACAGGGGACGTACGAGCAGTACTTC. The chain employs TRBV6-5 and TRBJ2-7; TRBD1 aligns across 9 bases. The CDR3 runs 14 residues. V dropped 7 bases and J dropped 4; count of bases not matched to a gene: 8. Germline V gives CDR1 MNHEY, CDR2 SVGAGI.

This chain joins TRBV19 and TRBJ2-7, with a weak D call TRBD1 (6 bases). This CDR3 has 14 amino acids. The V end was cut by 4 bases, the J end by 3 bases, with 13 bases between. The germline CDR1 and CDR2 sequences are LNHDA and SQIVND (reference sequence). The DNA for the CDR3 is TGTGCCAGTAGTACGTCTCAGGGGAACTACGAGCAGTACTTC. Translated, it gives CASSTSQGNYEQYF. Together with reference TRBV19 and TRBJ2-7, the CDR3 gives the full variable domain: DGGITQSPKYLFRKEGQNVTLSCEQNLNHDAMYWYRQDPGQGLRLIYYSQIVNDFQKGDIAEGYSVSREKKESFPLTVTSAQKNPTAFYLCASSTSQGNYEQYFGPGTRLTVT.

The genes are TRBV19 and TRBJ2-1, with TRBD2 matching over 8 bases. The CDR3 totals 13 residues. With V trimmed by 5 bases and J by 9 bases, 6 bases remained unmatched. The germline V gene encodes CDR1 LNHDA and CDR2 SQIVND (reference sequence). Here the CDR3 DNA reads TGTGCCAGTAGTCCAGGGACTAGTCTTGAGCAGTTCTTC. Protein product: CASSPGTSLEQFF.

The gene calls are TRBV5-1 and TRBJ2-1; 10 bases map to TRBD2. J was trimmed by 5 bases and V by 0 bases; bases with no gene match: 5. The CDR3 loop spans 16 amino acids. Per the germline V gene, CDR1 is SGHRS and CDR2 is YFSETQ. CDR3 nucleotide sequence: TGCGCCAGCAGCTTGGTAGGCAGCGGGAGGGACAATGAGCAGTTCTTC. Translation gives CASSLVGSGRDNEQFF.